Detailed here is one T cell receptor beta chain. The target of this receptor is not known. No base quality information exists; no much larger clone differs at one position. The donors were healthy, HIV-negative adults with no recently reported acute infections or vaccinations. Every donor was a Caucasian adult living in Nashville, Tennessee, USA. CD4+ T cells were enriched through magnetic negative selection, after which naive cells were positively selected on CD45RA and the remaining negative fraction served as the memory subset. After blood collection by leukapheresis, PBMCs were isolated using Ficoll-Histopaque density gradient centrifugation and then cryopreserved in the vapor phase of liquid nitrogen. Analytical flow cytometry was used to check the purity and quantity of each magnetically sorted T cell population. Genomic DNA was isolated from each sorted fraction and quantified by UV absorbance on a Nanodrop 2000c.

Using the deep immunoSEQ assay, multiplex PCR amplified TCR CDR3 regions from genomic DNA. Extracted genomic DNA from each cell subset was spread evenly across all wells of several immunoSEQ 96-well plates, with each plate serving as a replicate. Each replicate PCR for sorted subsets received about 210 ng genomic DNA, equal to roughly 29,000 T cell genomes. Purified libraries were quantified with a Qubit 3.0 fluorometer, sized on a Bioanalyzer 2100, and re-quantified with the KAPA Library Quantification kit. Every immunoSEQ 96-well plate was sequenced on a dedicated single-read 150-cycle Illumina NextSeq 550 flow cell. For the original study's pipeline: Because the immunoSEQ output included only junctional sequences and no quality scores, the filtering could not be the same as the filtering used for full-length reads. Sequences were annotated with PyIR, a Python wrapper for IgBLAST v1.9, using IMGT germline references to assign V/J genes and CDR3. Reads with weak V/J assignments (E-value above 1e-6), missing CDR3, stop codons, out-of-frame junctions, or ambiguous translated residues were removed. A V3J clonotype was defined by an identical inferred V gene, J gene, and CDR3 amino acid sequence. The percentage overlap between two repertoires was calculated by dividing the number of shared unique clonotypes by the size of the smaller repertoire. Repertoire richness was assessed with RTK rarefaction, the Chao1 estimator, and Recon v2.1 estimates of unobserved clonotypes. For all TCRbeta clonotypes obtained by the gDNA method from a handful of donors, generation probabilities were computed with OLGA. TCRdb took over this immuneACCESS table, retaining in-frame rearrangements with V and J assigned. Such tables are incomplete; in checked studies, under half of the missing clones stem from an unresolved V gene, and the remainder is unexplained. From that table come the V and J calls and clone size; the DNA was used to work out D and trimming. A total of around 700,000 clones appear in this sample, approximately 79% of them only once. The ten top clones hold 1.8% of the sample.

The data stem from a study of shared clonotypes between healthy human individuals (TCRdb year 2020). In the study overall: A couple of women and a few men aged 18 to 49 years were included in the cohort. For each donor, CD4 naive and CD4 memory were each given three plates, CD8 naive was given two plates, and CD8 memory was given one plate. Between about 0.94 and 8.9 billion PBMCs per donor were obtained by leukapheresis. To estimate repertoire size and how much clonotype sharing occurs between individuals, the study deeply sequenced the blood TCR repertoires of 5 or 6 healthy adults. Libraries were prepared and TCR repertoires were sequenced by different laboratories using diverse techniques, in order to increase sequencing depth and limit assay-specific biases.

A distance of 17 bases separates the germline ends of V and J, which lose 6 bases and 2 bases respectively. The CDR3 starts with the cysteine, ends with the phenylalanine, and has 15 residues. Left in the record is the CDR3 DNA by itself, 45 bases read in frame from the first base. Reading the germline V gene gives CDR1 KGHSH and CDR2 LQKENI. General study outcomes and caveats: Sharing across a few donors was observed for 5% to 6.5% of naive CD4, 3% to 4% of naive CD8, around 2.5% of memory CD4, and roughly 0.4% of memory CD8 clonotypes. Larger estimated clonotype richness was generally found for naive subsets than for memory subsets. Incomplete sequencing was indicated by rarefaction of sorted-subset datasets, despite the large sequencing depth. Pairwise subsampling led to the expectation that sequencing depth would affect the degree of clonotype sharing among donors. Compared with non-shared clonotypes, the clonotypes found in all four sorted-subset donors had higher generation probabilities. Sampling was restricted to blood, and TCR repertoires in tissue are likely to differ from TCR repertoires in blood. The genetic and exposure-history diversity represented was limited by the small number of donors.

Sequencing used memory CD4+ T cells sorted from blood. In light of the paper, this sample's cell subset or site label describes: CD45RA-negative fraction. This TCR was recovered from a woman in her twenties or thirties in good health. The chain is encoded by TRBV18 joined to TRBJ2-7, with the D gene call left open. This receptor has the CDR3 CASSPPSNTAYEQYF. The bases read TGTGCCAGCTCGCCCCCCTCTAACACCGCCTACGAGCAGTACTTC.